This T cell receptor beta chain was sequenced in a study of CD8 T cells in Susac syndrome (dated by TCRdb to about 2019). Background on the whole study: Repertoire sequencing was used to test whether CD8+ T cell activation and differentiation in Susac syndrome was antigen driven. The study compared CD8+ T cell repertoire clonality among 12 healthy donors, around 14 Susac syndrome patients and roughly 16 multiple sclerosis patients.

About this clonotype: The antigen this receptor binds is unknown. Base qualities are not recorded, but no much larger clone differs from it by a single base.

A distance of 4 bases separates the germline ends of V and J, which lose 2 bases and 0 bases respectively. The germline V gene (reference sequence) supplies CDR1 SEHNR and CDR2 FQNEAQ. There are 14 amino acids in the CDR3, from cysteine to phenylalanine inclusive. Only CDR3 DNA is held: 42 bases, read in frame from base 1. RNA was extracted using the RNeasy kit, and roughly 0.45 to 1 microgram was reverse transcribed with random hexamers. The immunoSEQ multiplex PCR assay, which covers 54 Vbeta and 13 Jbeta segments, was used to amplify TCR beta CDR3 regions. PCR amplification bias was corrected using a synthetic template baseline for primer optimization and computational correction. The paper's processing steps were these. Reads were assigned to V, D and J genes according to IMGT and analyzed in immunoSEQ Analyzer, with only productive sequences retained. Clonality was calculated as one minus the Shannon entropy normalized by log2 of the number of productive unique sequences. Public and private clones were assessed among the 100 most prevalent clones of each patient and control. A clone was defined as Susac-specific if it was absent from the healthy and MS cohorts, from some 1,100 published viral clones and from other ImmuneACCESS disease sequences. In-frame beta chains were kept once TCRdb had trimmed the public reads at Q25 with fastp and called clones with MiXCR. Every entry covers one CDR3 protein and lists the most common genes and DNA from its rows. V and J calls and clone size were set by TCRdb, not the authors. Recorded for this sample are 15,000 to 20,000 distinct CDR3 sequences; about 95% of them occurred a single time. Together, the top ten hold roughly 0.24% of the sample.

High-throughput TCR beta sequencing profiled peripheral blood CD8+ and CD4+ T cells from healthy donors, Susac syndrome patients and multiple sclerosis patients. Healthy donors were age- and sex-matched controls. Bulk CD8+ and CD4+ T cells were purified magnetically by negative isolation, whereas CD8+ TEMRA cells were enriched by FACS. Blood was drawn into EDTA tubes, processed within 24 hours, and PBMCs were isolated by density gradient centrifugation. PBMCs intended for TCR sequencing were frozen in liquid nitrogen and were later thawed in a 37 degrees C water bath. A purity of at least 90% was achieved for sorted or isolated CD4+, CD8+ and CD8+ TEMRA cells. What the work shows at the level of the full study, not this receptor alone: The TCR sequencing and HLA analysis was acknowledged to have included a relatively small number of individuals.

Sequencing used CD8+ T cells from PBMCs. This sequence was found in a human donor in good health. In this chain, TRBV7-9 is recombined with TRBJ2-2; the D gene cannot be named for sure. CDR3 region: CASSLQTNTGELFF. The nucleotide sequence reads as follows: TGTGCCAGCAGCTTACAGACGAACACCGGGGAGCTGTTTTTT.